The 22 T cell receptor beta chains below all came from one sample that was sequenced in a study of blood T cell repertoires in COVID-19 (dated by TCRdb to about 2020). The library was produced with the immunoSEQ multiplex PCR assay. The clones in this table, taken by TCRdb from immuneACCESS, are in-frame only. Not every clone is retained; where verified, under half of the shortfall comes from an unresolved V gene, and the cause of the rest is unknown. The sample data list roughly 66,000 clones, and approximately 91% of these were observed just once. The leading ten clones occupy 7.3% of the sample. The sequenced sample consisted of peripheral blood. Every receptor here comes from a human donor in a cohort sampled during active COVID-19.

As to this clone: The identical CDR3 is also encoded by other nucleotide sequences in the sample. The chain uses TRBV5-1 and TRBJ2-3, with D possibly TRBD1 on 6 matching bases. This CDR3 spans 14 amino acids. Trimming removed 5 bases at V and 1 base at J, with 11 bases between. CDR1 is SGHRS and CDR2 is YFSETQ in the germline V gene. This chain's CDR3 is CASSLAGGTDTQYF. DNA of the CDR3: TGCGCCAGCAGTTTAGCAGGGGGCACAGATACGCAGTATTTT.

J is TRBJ2-3 and V is TRBV10-3, with 14 bases matching TRBD2. The CDR3 sequence is 16 residues long. CDR1 is ENHRY, CDR2 SYGVKD, per germline. V dropped 9 bases and J dropped 2; count of bases not matched to a gene: 7. The CDR3 region has the DNA TGTGCCATACTTCCGGGACTAGCGGGGGACACAGATACGCAGTATTTT. It yields the protein CAILPGLAGDTDTQYF.

This chain connects TRBV6-5 to TRBJ1-4, with D perhaps matching TRBD1 (6 bases). With 6 bases removed from V and 2 bases from J, the gap between germline ends came to 10 bases. The CDR3 sequence is 14 residues long. Germline values: CDR1 MNHEY, CDR2 SVGAGI. In DNA, the CDR3 is TGTGCCAGCAGGTCACAGGGCACTAATGAAAAACTGTTTTTT. Its translation is CASRSQGTNEKLFF.

This clone has just a few counts. V and J are TRBV5-1 and TRBJ2-2; 13 bases agree with TRBD2. There are 17 residues in the CDR3. V trimming: 3 bases; J trimming: 4 bases; junction bases outside the gene matches: 6. Germline V gene data show CDR1 as SGHRS and CDR2 as YFSETQ. The CDR3 nucleotides read TGCGCCAGCAGCTCCGGACTAGCGGGAGCGGGCACCGGGGAGCTGTTTTTT. It specifies CASSSGLAGAGTGELFF.

The chain carries TRBV5-1 and TRBJ1-5; 10 bases align to TRBD1. Trimming cost V 3 bases and J 3 bases; bases outside gene matches: 6. Germline V gene lookup returns CDR1 SGHRS and CDR2 YFSETQ. The CDR3 covers 16 residues. The CDR3 spells CASSSGTGVDNQPQHF. The DNA of the CDR3 is TGCGCCAGCAGCTCCGGGACAGGGGTGGACAATCAGCCCCAGCATTTT.

V usage is TRBV20-1 and J usage is TRBJ2-1, with D perhaps matching TRBD1 (5 bases). The germline CDR1 and CDR2 sequences are DFQATT and SNEGSKA (reference sequence). The CDR3 totals 11 residues. Trimming took off 6 bases at V and 6 bases at J, with 9 bases between the two ends. The CDR3 loop is CSAARGNEQFF. The CDR3 bases are TGCAGTGCGGCTAGGGGCAATGAGCAGTTCTTC.

The gene calls are TRBV10-3 and TRBJ2-3; 10 bases line up with TRBD2. Germline trimming cut 5 bases from V and 5 bases from J; bases unmatched to any gene: 7. The CDR3 sequence is 15 residues long. Germline CDR1 reads ENHRY; CDR2 reads SYGVKD. The chain's CDR3 is CAISQRGGRGDTQYF. In DNA form, the CDR3 reads TGTGCCATCAGTCAGCGGGGGGGCCGGGGAGATACGCAGTATTTT.

V gene TRBV7-9 combines with J gene TRBJ2-1; weak D call: TRBD1 (6 bases). The CDR3 has 16 residues. Germline CDR1 SEHNR, CDR2 FQNEAQ (reference sequence). V lost 4 bases to trimming and J lost 4 bases, with 17 bases between them. The CDR3, as DNA: TGTGCCAGCAGCTCGTTACAGGGAGTAGGTTACAATGAGCAGTTCTTC. Amino acids: CASSSLQGVGYNEQFF.

The chain carries TRBV4-1 and TRBJ2-6; 7 positions match TRBD1. The CDR3 contains 17 residues. With V trimmed by 2 bases and J by 3 bases, 7 bases remained unmatched. Germline values: CDR1 MGHRA, CDR2 YSYEKL. The CDR3 nucleotides read TGCGCCAGCAGCCAAAAGGGGGCGGACGGTGGGGCCAACGTCCTGACTTTC. The encoded protein is CASSQKGADGGANVLTF.

The chain uses TRBV28 and TRBJ2-4, with a possible D match to TRBD2 (6 bases). The germline CDR1 and CDR2 sequences are MDHEN and SYDVKM. The CDR3 spans 15 residues. Trimming removed 8 bases at V and 3 bases at J, with 17 bases between. This CDR3 is CASVSGDQDKNIQYF. The CDR3 region has the DNA TGTGCCAGCGTCTCGGGGGATCAGGACAAAAACATTCAGTACTTC.

The V and J genes are TRBV3-1 (or the pseudogene TRBV3-2) and TRBJ1-5; possible D gene TRBD1, 5 bases. Germline CDR1 reads LGHDT; CDR2 reads YNNKEL (reference sequence). V shed 2 bases and J shed 0 bases, with 20 bases lying between them. This CDR3 spans 19 amino acids. This chain's CDR3 is CASSQTPRAGKNSNQPQHF. The CDR3 region has the DNA TGTGCCAGCAGCCAAACCCCACGGGCAGGGAAGAATAGCAATCAGCCCCAGCATTTT.

This rearrangement joins TRBV18 to TRBJ1-5; 7 bases align to TRBD1. The germline gives CDR1 KGHSH, CDR2 LQKENI. V lost 6 bases to trimming and J lost 0 bases; unmatched junction nucleotides: 14. The CDR3 loop spans 18 amino acids. CDR3 sequence reads: CASSPMRDSLYSNQPQHF. CDR3 nucleotide sequence: TGTGCCAGCTCTCCTATGCGGGACAGTCTTTATAGCAATCAGCCCCAGCATTTT.

The CDR3 DNA is TGTGCCAGCAGTTGGGAGAGAACCTCCTCCTACGAGCAGTACTTC. This translates into CASSWERTSSYEQYF. The rearrangement joins TRBV6-2 or TRBV6-3 to TRBJ2-7; a weak D match, TRBD2 (5 bases). The CDR3 contains 15 residues. The germline CDR1 and CDR2 sequences are MNHEY and SVGEGT. V was cut by 4 bases and J by 0 bases, with 13 bases left in between.

The V and J genes are TRBV7-3 and TRBJ2-1; TRBD1 agrees at 9 bases. After removal of 6 bases from V and 9 bases from J, the junction contained 9 bases not matched to a gene. The CDR3 runs 14 residues. CDR1 and CDR2 (germline): SGHTA, FQGTGA. The CDR3 DNA follows: TGTGCCAGCAGACAAAACACAGGGGGCGGTGAGCAGTTCTTC. Translated, it gives CASRQNTGGGEQFF. The complete variable domain, with remaining parts taken from reference TRBV7-3 and TRBJ2-1, reads GAGVSQTPSNKVTEKGKYVELRCDPISGHTALYWYRQSLGQGPEFLIYFQGTGAADDSGLPNDRFFAVRPEGSVSTLKIQRTERGDSAVYLCASRQNTGGGEQFFGPGTRLTVL.

The chain has TRBV19 and TRBJ2-7; the match to TRBD2 covers 10 bases. The CDR3 is 15 residues long. The V gene end was trimmed by 7 bases and the J gene end by 1 base; junction bases not matched to a gene: 7. Germline V gene lookup returns CDR1 LNHDA and CDR2 SQIVND (reference sequence). This CDR3 is CASNQQAGGSYEQYF. CDR3 in DNA: TGTGCCAGTAATCAACAAGCGGGAGGGTCCTACGAGCAGTACTTC.

The chain has TRBV6-4 and TRBJ1-1; maybe TRBD1 (6 bases). The CDR3 length is 15 residues. The germline gives CDR1 MRHNA, CDR2 SNTAGT. Trimming removed 0 bases from V and 3 bases from J, with 11 bases in between. The CDR3 nucleotides are TGTGCCAGCAGTGACTCGAGCCAGGGGTACACTGAAGCTTTCTTT. Protein: CASSDSSQGYTEAFF.

This clone was counted between two and nine times. The V call is TRBV11-2, the J call TRBJ1-1; the match to TRBD1 covers 9 bases. V lost 3 bases to trimming and J lost 11 bases; unmatched junction nucleotides: 4. Germline V gene data show CDR1 as SGHAT and CDR2 as FQNNGV. The CDR3 covers 12 residues. In DNA form, the CDR3 reads TGTGCCAGCAGCTTGGGACAGGGAACGGCTTTCTTT. It specifies CASSLGQGTAFF. Looking up the rest from reference TRBV11-2 and TRBJ1-1 gives the full variable domain: EAGVAQSPRYKIIEKRQSVAFWCNPISGHATLYWYQQILGQGPKLLIQFQNNGVVDDSQLPKDRFSAERLKGVDSTLKIQPAKLEDSAVYLCASSLGQGTAFFGQGTRLTVV.

The V call is TRBV27, the J call TRBJ1-1, with D perhaps matching TRBD1 (6 bases). Trimming removed 6 bases from V and 5 bases from J, with 13 bases in between. This CDR3 has 13 residues. Per the germline V gene, CDR1 is MNHEY and CDR2 is SMNVEV (reference sequence). The CDR3 reads CASRKTGFTEAFF. Written as DNA, the CDR3 is TGTGCCAGCAGAAAGACAGGATTTACTGAAGCTTTCTTT.

J is TRBJ2-1 and V is TRBV5-1; 11 bases fit TRBD1. The CDR3 spans 15 residues. Unmatched junction bases numbered 8, after V lost 5 bases and J lost 7 bases. Germline CDR1 and CDR2: SGHRS and YFSETQ. As DNA, the CDR3 is TGCGCCAGCAGGGACGGGACAGGGGGGAGGAATGAGCAGTTCTTC. This sequence encodes CASRDGTGGRNEQFF.

This rearrangement joins TRBV3-1 (or the pseudogene TRBV3-2) to TRBJ2-2, with a possible D match to TRBD1 (6 bases). V lost 0 bases and J lost 0, with 20 bases in between. The CDR3 is 20 residues long. The germline CDR1 and CDR2 sequences are LGHDT and YNNKEL (reference sequence). CDR3 sequence (DNA): TGTGCCAGCAGCCAAGATACCGGGACAACACCCCAATCGAACACCGGGGAGCTGTTTTTT. Translating gives CASSQDTGTTPQSNTGELFF.

This rearrangement joins TRBV9 to TRBJ1-2; 7 nucleotides match TRBD1. The CDR3 length is 17 residues. With 3 bases clipped from V and 3 bases from J, the junction kept 14 bases outside the gene matches. Germline CDR1 and CDR2: SGDLS and YYNGEE. In DNA, the CDR3 is TGTGCCAGCAGCGAAACTTCACAGGGGAAAGATGACTATGGCTACACCTTC. It specifies CASSETSQGKDDYGYTF. Looking up the rest from reference TRBV9 and TRBJ1-2 gives the full variable domain: DSGVTQTPKHLITATGQRVTLRCSPRSGDLSVYWYQQSLDQGLQFLIQYYNGEERAKGNILERFSAQQFPDLHSELNLSSLELGDSALYFCASSETSQGKDDYGYTFGSGTRLTVV.

This chain connects TRBV4-3 to TRBJ2-3; 9 positions agree with TRBD2. This CDR3 spans 15 amino acids. V lost 4 bases and J lost 4; bases outside the gene matches: 6. CDR1 is LGHNA and CDR2 is YSLEER in the germline V gene. In DNA, the CDR3 is TGCGCCAGCAGCCCCTGGACTAGCGCAGCAGATACGCAGTATTTT. Encoded protein: CASSPWTSAADTQYF.